A selection of T cell receptor beta chains follows, all from one sample in a study of blood T cell repertoires in COVID-19. Repertoires were generated with immunoSEQ multiplex PCR, while TCRdb's copy carries only in-frame clones and drops some. The sample shows 250,000 to 350,000 clones, around 87% of them seen only once. The sample taken for sequencing was peripheral blood. Receptors were obtained from a woman between 45 and 65 years old who had recovered from COVID-19. CDR3s include the opening cysteine and the closing phenylalanine or tryptophan. A D gene is named only where the DNA matches it firmly. Part of the rows lack a size; the others show once, few, many or a class for expanded clones.

11 | . | TRBJ1-1 | . | TRBV12-3/TRBV12-4 | TGTGCCAGCGGCCCCGGGAATTGGGCTTTCTTT | CASGPGNWAFF
12 | . | TRBJ1-2 | TRBD1 | TRBV18 | TGTGCCAGCTCCACTGGACAGGGGGGCTACACCTTC | CASSTGQGGYTF
14 | . | TRBJ1-5 | . | TRBV19 | TGTGCCAGTAGTATGGGGGGGAGCAATCAGCCCCAGCATTTT | CASSMGGSNQPQHF
13 | . | TRBJ1-1 | . | TRBV11-2 | TGTGCCAGCAGCTTACAGGGGAGAACTGAAGCTTTCTTT | CASSLQGRTEAFF
15 | . | TRBJ1-2 | TRBD1 | TRBV9 | TGTGCCAGCAGCGCCGCCGGACAGGCTAACTATGGCTACACCTTC | CASSAAGQANYGYTF
14 | . | TRBJ1-1 | TRBD1 | TRBV4-3 | TGCGCCAGCAGCCAAGAGACAGGGTTGGCTGAAGCTTTCTTT | CASSQETGLAEAFF
16 | . | TRBJ2-1 | TRBD2 | TRBV7-8 | TGTGCCAGCAGCGTCCTGACTAGCGGCGGTCGGGGTGAGCAGTTCTTC | CASSVLTSGGRGEQFF
14 | . | TRBJ1-1 | TRBD1 | TRBV5-1 | TGCGCCAGCAGCTTACCGGACAGGGGGACTGAAGCTTTCTTT | CASSLPDRGTEAFF
14 | . | TRBJ2-3 | TRBD2 | TRBV18 | TGTGCCAGCTCACCACTAGCGGGTACAGATACGCAGTATTTT | CASSPLAGTDTQYF
16 | . | TRBJ1-1 | TRBD1 | TRBV5-1 | TGCGCCAGCAGCTTAACAGGGGGAAAGGTGAACACTGAAGCTTTCTTT | CASSLTGGKVNTEAFF
15 | once | TRBJ1-2 | . | TRBV6-2/TRBV6-3 | TGTGCCAGCAGTTACTCGAGCGTTTCTAACTATGGCTACACCTTC | CASSYSSVSNYGYTF
15 | once | TRBJ1-1 | TRBD1 | TRBV6-5 | TGTGCCAGCAGTTACTCGGCAGGGGGCGGGTCTGAAGCTTTCTTT | CASSYSAGGGSEAFF
15 | . | TRBJ2-7 | . | TRBV5-1 | TGCGCCAGCAGCATCCGACCCAGAAGGGGCGACGAGCAGTACTTC | CASSIRPRRGDEQYF
16 | . | TRBJ2-3 | TRBD2 | TRBV9 | TGTGCCAGCAGCACACGGACTAGCGGGAATACAGATACGCAGTATTTT | CASSTRTSGNTDTQYF
13 | . | TRBJ2-3 | TRBD1 | TRBV30 | TGTGCCTGGAGTTCGGGGACAGGGCAGACGCAGTATTTT | CAWSSGTGQTQYF
13 | . | TRBJ1-2 | . | TRBV5-4 | TGTGCCAGCAGCTTGGTGGGGGCGCGGGGCTACACCTTC | CASSLVGARGYTF
14 | few | TRBJ1-2 | . | TRBV7-2 | TGTGCCAGCAGCTTCGACGGGGAATCTTATGGCTACACCTTC | CASSFDGESYGYTF
14 | . | TRBJ2-1 | . | TRBV13 | TGTGCCAGCAGCTTAGGCCAGCCCCCCGGGGAGCAGTTCTTC | CASSLGQPPGEQFF
19 | . | TRBJ2-5 | TRBD2 | TRBV3-1/TRBV3-2 | TGTGCCAGCAGCCAGCTTAAAGTCGTAGGACTAGCCCTGGTGGAGACCCAGTACTTC | CASSQLKVVGLALVETQYF
14 | . | TRBJ1-1 | TRBD1 | TRBV18 | TGTGCCAGCTCCGGGATCGACAGGGAGTATGAAGCTTTCTTT | CASSGIDREYEAFF
13 | . | TRBJ1-2 | . | TRBV14 | TGTGCCAGCAGCCGCCGGGAAGACTATGGCTACACCTTC | CASSRREDYGYTF
16 | . | TRBJ1-1 | TRBD1 | TRBV5-1 | TGCGCCAGCAGCAAAGAGTTACAACGACAGGGTTTAGAAGCTTTCTTT | CASSKELQRQGLEAFF
16 | once | TRBJ1-2 | . | TRBV18 | TGTGCCAGCTCACGGACAAGTCTCCGCTTTAACTATGGCTACACCTTC | CASSRTSLRFNYGYTF
14 | once | TRBJ1-2 | TRBD1 | TRBV7-2 | TGTGCCAGCAGCCCCCAGACAGGGAACTATGGCTACACCTTC | CASSPQTGNYGYTF
12 | . | TRBJ1-2 | . | TRBV7-2 | TGTGCCAGCAGCCCCGAAAGAGGGTACGGCACCTTC | CASSPERGYGTF
17 | . | TRBJ2-2 | TRBD2 | TRBV28 | TGTGCCAGCAGTCCCCCGGGGGCGGGAGGGATCACCGGGGAGCTGTTTTTT | CASSPPGAGGITGELFF
12 | . | TRBJ2-2 | . | TRBV7-2 | TGTGCCAGCAGCTTGGCTAGAGGGGAGCTGTTTTTT | CASSLARGELFF
15 | few | TRBJ1-2 | TRBD1 | TRBV7-2 | TGTGCCAGCAGCTTAAATTGGGCAGGGGGCTATGGCTACACCTTC | CASSLNWAGGYGYTF
13 | . | TRBJ2-7 | . | TRBV19 | TGTGCCAGTAGTAGCGGGGACCACTACGAGCAGTACTTC | CASSSGDHYEQYF
14 | . | TRBJ2-7 | TRBD2 | TRBV7-9 | TGTGCCAGCAGCTCAAGCGGGAGGACCTACGAGCAGTACTTC | CASSSSGRTYEQYF
11 | few | TRBJ1-2 | . | TRBV12-3/TRBV12-4 | TGTGCCAGCCACGAGATTTATGGCTACACCTTC | CASHEIYGYTF
20 | . | TRBJ1-5 | . | TRBV21-1 | TGTGCCAGCAGCAAATGGCCCCCGGACAGGGGGCTGTGGAAGCAATCAGCCCAGCATTTT | CASSKWPPDRGLWKQSAQHF
14 | . | TRBJ2-5 | . | TRBV7-2 | TGTGCCAGCAGCTTACAGGCGGGGTACGAGACCCAGTACTTC | CASSLQAGYETQYF
15 | . | TRBJ1-2 | . | TRBV19 | TGTGCCAGTAGTACCCGGGGTGGGGCTAACTATGGCTACACCTTC | CASSTRGGANYGYTF
16 | once | TRBJ2-3 | . | TRBV18 | TGTGCCAGCTCACCACTGGAGGGGATGTTAACAGATACGCAGTATTTT | CASSPLEGMLTDTQYF
16 | . | TRBJ2-5 | . | TRBV6-2/TRBV6-3 | TGTGCCAGCAGTTACGGGTTAAGGGTAGGGGAAGAGACCCAGTACTTC | CASSYGLRVGEETQYF
15 | . | TRBJ1-2 | . | TRBV6-5 | TGTGCCAGCAGTTACCCCACGGGGGGGGGTTATGGCTACACCTTC | CASSYPTGGGYGYTF
15 | . | TRBJ1-2 | TRBD1 | TRBV7-2 | TGTGCCAGCAGCTTGGACAGGACCTATAACTATGGCTACACCTTC | CASSLDRTYNYGYTF
13 | . | TRBJ2-5 | . | TRBV7-2 | TGTGCCAGCAGCCTCAGGGCACAAGAGACCCAGTACTTC | CASSLRAQETQYF
13 | . | TRBJ1-4 | . | TRBV10-3 | TGTGCCATCAGTGAATGGCAGAATGAAAAACTGTTTTTT | CAISEWQNEKLFF